This TCR beta chain stems from a study of cytomegalovirus exposure and HLA in healthy donors. The overall study: Samples from HLA-typed donors yielded about 86 million unique TCRs in an early data release.

This CDR3 is 15 amino acids long. CDR1 and CDR2 from the germline V gene are LNHNV and YYDKDF (reference sequence). Germline trimming cut 3 bases from V and 3 bases from J; bases unmatched to any gene: 3. In its sample, this clone ranks as medium-sized (0.01 to 0.1%). PCR amplification relied on 60 Vbeta primers (plus 13 Jbeta primers). Repertoires were generated with immunoSEQ multiplex PCR, while TCRdb's copy carries only in-frame clones and drops some. The sample contains under 150,000 clones, 65% to 85% of which appear only once. This clonotype was obtained from a male donor in good health and CMV-seronegative. Sequencing was performed on PBMCs. The genes are TRBV15 and TRBJ2-2; 8 nucleotides agree with TRBD1. Written as DNA, the CDR3 is TGTGCCACCAGCAGGGCGACAGGGGACACCGGGGAGCTGTTTTTT. Translated: CATSRATGDTGELFF.